The rows below give T cell receptor beta chains drawn from one sample of a study of cytomegalovirus exposure and HLA in healthy donors. Repertoires were generated with immunoSEQ multiplex PCR, while TCRdb's copy carries only in-frame clones and drops some. The repertoire includes about 160,000 clones, 70% of them detected once, and under 5.5% sits in the top ten. Material for sequencing was PBMCs. The receptor source for this set is a man aged 18 to 30 in good health and CMV-seropositive. Each CDR3 is given with its conserved first and last residue. A D gene is named only where the DNA matches it firmly. Size is omitted from some rows. Given values are once, few, many or a class for expanded clones.

clone_size d_call j_call v_call cdr3_aa cdr3_nt
NA NA TRBJ1-1 TRBV9 CASSVAGLDTEAFF TGTGCCAGCAGCGTAGCAGGGCTGGACACTGAAGCTTTCTTT
NA TRBD1 TRBJ1-1 TRBV2 CASGRSGGRNTEAFF TGTGCCAGCGGAAGATCAGGGGGGAGGAACACTGAAGCTTTCTTT
NA TRBD2 TRBJ2-1 TRBV4-1 CASSQDPLAGSRGQFF TGCGCCAGCAGCCAAGATCCCCTAGCGGGGTCGCGGGGGCAGTTCTTC
NA NA TRBJ2-3 TRBV15 CATSRDLRSTDTQYF TGTGCCACCAGCAGAGATCTACGGAGCACAGATACGCAGTATTTT
few TRBD2 TRBJ2-5 TRBV11-2 CASSFSGGYQETQYF TGTGCCAGCAGCTTTAGCGGGGGGTACCAAGAGACCCAGTACTTC
few NA TRBJ1-1 TRBV5-1 CASSLEHTEAFF TGCGCCAGCAGCTTAGAGCACACTGAAGCTTTCTTT
NA NA TRBJ1-4 TRBV11-3 CASSPGGGSGEKLFF TGTGCCAGCAGCCCCGGCGGGGGATCGGGTGAAAAACTGTTTTTT
once NA TRBJ2-4 TRBV29-1 CSVLTVAKNIQYF TGCAGCGTACTCACGGTAGCCAAAAACATTCAGTACTTC
NA NA TRBJ2-5 TRBV10-3 CAISTGQSQETQYF TGTGCCATCAGTACAGGACAGTCCCAAGAGACCCAGTACTTC
NA NA TRBJ2-1 TRBV27 CASSLRETGRTNEQFF TGTGCCAGCAGTTTAAGGGAGACGGGGAGGACGAATGAGCAGTTCTTC
NA TRBD2 TRBJ2-1 TRBV6-5 CASSLAGAPHEQFF TGTGCCAGCAGTTTAGCGGGGGCCCCCCATGAGCAGTTCTTC
few TRBD1 TRBJ1-4 TRBV7-9 CASRSDRGQVEKLFF TGTGCCAGCAGGTCCGACAGGGGGCAGGTTGAAAAACTGTTTTTT
NA NA TRBJ1-4 TRBV29-1 CSVAREGNEKLFF TGCAGCGTTGCCAGGGAGGGCAATGAAAAACTGTTTTTT
NA TRBD1 TRBJ1-1 TRBV30 CAWISQGARAFF TGTGCCTGGATCAGTCAGGGGGCGAGAGCTTTCTTT
NA TRBD1 TRBJ1-2 TRBV9 CASSEQGAGYGYTF TGTGCCAGCAGCGAACAGGGGGCGGGCTATGGCTACACCTTC
NA TRBD2 TRBJ2-1 TRBV5-1 CASSWSGGGLDEQFF TGCGCCAGCAGCTGGAGCGGGGGGGGGCTCGATGAGCAGTTCTTC
NA TRBD2 TRBJ2-5 TRBV5-1 CASSRTREETQYF TGCGCCAGCAGCCGGACTAGAGAAGAGACCCAGTACTTC